This section outlines one T cell receptor (beta chain) sequence together with its context. The antigen is unknown. V was pared by 0 bases and J by 12 bases, with 14 bases between. Germline loops: CDR1 MGHRA, CDR2 YSYEKL. This CDR3 region has 13 residues. The source of the sample is a study of T cell responses to AZD1222 COVID-19 vaccine. General study points: Clonal diversity was possibly underestimated, and white British individuals and females predominated among donors.

The repertoire was sequenced with immunoSEQ multiplex PCR; TCRdb's copy has only in-frame clones and lacks some. The sample has roughly 120,000 clones; approximately 89% are singletons. This chain links TRBV4-1 with TRBJ1-1; D not certain. This specimen was peripheral blood, taken 28 days after the second AZD1222 dose. This TCR derives from an adult who received the AZD1222 COVID-19 vaccine. CDR3 residues: CASSQDRIAWTFF. The CDR3, as DNA: TGCGCCAGCAGCCAAGACAGGATAGCTTGGACTTTCTTT.